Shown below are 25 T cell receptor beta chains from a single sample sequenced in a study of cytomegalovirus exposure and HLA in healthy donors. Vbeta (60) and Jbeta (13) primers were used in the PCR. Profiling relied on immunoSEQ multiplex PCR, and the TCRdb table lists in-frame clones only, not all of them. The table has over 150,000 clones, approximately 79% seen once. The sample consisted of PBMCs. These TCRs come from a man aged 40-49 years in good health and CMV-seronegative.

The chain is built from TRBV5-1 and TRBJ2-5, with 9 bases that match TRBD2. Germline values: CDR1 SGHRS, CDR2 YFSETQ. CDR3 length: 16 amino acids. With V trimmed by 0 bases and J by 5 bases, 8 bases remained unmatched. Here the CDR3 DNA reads TGCGCCAGCAGCTTGGCAGCGGGGGGAGTTCGCGAGACCCAGTACTTC. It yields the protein CASSLAAGGVRETQYF.

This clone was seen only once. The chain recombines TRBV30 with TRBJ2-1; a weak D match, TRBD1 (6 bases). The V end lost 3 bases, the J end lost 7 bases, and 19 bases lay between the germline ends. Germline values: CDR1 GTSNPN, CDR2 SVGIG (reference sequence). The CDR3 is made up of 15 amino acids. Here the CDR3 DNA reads TGTGCCTGGAGGTACCCGTTGGGGGCGCGGAATGAGCAGTTCTTC. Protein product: CAWRYPLGARNEQFF.

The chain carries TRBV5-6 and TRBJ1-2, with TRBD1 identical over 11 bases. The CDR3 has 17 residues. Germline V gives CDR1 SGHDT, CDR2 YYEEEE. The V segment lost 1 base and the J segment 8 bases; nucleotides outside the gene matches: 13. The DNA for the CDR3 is TGTGCCAGCAGCTTGATCGGGACAGGGGGAAAATATAGGGGCTACACCTTC. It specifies CASSLIGTGGKYRGYTF. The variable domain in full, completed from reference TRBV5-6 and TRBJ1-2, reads DAGVTQSPTHLIKTRGQQVTLRCSPKSGHDTVSWYQQALGQGPQFIFQYYEEEERQRGNFPDRFSGHQFPNYSSELNVNALLLGDSALYLCASSLIGTGGKYRGYTFGSGTRLTVV.

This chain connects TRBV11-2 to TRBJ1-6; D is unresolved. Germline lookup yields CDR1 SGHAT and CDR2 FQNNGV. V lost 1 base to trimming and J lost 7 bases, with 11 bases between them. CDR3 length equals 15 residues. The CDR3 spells CASSLGPGRNSPLHF. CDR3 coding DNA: TGTGCCAGCAGCTTAGGACCGGGTCGCAATTCACCCCTCCACTTT.

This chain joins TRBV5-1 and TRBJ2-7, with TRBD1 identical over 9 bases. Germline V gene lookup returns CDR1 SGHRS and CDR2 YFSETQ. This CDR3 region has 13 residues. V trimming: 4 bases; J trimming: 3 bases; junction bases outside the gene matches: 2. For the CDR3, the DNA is TGCGCCAGCAGCCTGGACAGGGGCTACGAGCAGTACTTC. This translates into CASSLDRGYEQYF.

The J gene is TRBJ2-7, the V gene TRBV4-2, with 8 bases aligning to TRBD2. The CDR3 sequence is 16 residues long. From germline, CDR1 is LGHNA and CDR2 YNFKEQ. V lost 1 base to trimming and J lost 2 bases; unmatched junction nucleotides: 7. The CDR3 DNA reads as TGTGCCAGCAGCCAAGGAGATCGGGGGGGCGCCTACGAGCAGTACTTC. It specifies CASSQGDRGGAYEQYF.

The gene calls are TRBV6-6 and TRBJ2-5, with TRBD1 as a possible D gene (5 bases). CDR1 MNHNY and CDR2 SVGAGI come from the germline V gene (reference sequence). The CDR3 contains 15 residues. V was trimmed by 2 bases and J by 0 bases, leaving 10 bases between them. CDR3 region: CASSYAPDNQETQYF. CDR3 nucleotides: TGTGCCAGCAGTTACGCGCCGGACAACCAAGAGACCCAGTACTTC.

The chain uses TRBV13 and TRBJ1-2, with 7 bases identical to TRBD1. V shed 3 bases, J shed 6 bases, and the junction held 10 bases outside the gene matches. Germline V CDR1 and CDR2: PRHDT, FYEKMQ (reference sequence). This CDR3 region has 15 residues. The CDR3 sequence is CASSFTGDPEDGYTF. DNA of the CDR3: TGTGCCAGCAGCTTCACAGGGGACCCGGAGGATGGCTACACCTTC.

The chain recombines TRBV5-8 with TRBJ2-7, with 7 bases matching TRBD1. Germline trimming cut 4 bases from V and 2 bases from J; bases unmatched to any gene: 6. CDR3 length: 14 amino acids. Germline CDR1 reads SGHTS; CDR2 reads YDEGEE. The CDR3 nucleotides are TGTGCCAGCAGCCAGGGACAGTGGACCTACGAGCAGTACTTC. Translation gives CASSQGQWTYEQYF.

The CDR3 DNA follows: TGTGCCAGCAGCCTTAGCGGGGGGGCTGGGCAAGAGACCCAGTACTTC. Its translation is CASSLSGGAGQETQYF. V usage is TRBV7-3 and J usage is TRBJ2-5; TRBD2 matches 11 bases. CDR3 length: 16 residues. Germline CDR1 and CDR2: SGHTA and FQGTGA. With 5 bases clipped from V and 2 bases from J, the junction kept 7 bases outside the gene matches.

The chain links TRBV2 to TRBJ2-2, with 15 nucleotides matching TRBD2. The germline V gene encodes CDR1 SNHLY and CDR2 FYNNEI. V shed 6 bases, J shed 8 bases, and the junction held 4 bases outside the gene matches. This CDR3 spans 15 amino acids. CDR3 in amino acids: CASRGLAGGSGELFF. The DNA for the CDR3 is TGTGCCAGCAGAGGACTAGCGGGGGGGAGTGGGGAGCTGTTTTTT.

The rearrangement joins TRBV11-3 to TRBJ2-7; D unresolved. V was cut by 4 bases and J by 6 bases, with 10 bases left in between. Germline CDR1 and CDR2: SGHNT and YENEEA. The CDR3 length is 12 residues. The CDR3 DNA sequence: TGTGCCAGCAGCTCCAGAATAGCCGAGCAGTACTTC. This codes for CASSSRIAEQYF.

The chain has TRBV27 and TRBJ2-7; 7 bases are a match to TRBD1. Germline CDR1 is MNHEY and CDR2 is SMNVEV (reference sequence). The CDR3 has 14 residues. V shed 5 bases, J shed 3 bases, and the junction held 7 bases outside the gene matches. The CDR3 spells CASSLQGVGYEQYF. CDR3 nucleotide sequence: TGTGCCAGCAGTCTCCAGGGGGTGGGCTACGAGCAGTACTTC.

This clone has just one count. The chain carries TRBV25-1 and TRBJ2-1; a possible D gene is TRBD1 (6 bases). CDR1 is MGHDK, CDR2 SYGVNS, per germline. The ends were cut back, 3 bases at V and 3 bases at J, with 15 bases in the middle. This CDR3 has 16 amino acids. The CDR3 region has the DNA TGTGCCAGCAGTGATTCCACAGGGAAACTCTACAATGAGCAGTTCTTC. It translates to CASSDSTGKLYNEQFF.

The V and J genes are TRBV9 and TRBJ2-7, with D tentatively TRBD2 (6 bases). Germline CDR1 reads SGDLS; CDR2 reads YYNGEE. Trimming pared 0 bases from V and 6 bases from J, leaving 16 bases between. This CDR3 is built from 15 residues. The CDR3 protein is CASSVESLGGSEQYF. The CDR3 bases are TGTGCCAGCAGCGTAGAGTCTTTGGGGGGTTCCGAGCAGTACTTC. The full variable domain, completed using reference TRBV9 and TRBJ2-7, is DSGVTQTPKHLITATGQRVTLRCSPRSGDLSVYWYQQSLDQGLQFLIQYYNGEERAKGNILERFSAQQFPDLHSELNLSSLELGDSALYFCASSVESLGGSEQYFGPGTRLTVT.

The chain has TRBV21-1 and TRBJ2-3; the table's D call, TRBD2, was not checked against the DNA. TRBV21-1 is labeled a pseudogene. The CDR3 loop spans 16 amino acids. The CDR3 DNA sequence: TGTGCCAGCAGCAAAAGGAGGTCTCCAGCCCATGATACGCAGTATTTT. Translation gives CASSKRRSPAHDTQYF.

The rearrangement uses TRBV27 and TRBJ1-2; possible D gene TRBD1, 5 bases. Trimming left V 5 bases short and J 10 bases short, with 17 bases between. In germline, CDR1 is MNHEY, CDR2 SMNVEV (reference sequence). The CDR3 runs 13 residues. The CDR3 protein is CASSRLGQAPYTF. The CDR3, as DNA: TGTGCCAGCAGTCGCCTGGGGCAGGCCCCCTACACCTTC.

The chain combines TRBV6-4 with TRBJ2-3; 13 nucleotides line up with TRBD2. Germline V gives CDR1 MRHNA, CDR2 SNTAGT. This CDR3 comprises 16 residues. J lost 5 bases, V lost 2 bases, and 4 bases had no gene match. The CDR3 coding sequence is TGTGCCAGCAGTGACGTTGGGACTAGCGGGGAAGATACGCAGTATTTT. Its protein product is CASSDVGTSGEDTQYF.

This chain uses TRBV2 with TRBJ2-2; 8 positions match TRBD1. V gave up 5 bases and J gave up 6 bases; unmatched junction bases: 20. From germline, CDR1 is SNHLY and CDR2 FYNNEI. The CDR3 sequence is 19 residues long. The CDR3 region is CASSTRDRSLVARSGELFF. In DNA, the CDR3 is TGTGCCAGCAGTACTCGGGACAGGTCACTAGTAGCAAGGTCCGGGGAGCTGTTTTTT.

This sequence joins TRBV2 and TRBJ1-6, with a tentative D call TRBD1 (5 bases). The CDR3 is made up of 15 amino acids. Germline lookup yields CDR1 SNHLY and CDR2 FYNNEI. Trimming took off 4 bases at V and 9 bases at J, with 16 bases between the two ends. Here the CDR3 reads CASSGVQGGGSPLHF. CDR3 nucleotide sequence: TGTGCCAGCAGTGGGGTTCAGGGCGGGGGTTCACCCCTCCACTTT. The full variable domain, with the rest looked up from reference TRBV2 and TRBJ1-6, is EPEVTQTPSHQVTQMGQEVILRCVPISNHLYFYWYRQILGQKVEFLVSFYNNEISEKSEIFDDQFSVERPDGSNFTLKIRSTKLEDSAMYFCASSGVQGGGSPLHFGNGTRLTVT.

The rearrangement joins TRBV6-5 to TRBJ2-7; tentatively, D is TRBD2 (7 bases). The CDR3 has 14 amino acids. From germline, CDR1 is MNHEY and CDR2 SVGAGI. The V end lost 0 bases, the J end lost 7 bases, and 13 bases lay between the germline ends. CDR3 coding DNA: TGTGCCAGCAGTTACTCGGCGGGGGCGGGGGAGCAGTACTTC. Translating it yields CASSYSAGAGEQYF.

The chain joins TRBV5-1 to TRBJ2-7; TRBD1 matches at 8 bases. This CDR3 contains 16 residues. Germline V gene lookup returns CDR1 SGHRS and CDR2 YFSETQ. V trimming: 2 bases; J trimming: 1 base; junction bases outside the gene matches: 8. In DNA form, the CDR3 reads TGCGCCAGCAGCTTAGGACCGGGACAGGTGTCCTACGAGCAGTACTTC. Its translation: CASSLGPGQVSYEQYF. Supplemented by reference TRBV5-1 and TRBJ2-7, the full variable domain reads KAGVTQTPRYLIKTRGQQVTLSCSPISGHRSVSWYQQTPGQGLQFLFEYFSETQRNKGNFPGRFSGRQFSNSRSEMNVSTLELGDSALYLCASSLGPGQVSYEQYFGPGTRLTVT.

CDR3 coding DNA: TGTGCCAGAAGGACAGAGACCTCTACGCCTGAAGCTTTCTTT. Protein: CARRTETSTPEAFF. V gene TRBV5-3 combines with J gene TRBJ1-1; possibly TRBD1 for D (5 bases). TRBV5-3 is placed among ORFs of uncertain function. V gave up 5 bases and J gave up 6 bases, with 17 bases separating them. The CDR3 has 14 amino acids.

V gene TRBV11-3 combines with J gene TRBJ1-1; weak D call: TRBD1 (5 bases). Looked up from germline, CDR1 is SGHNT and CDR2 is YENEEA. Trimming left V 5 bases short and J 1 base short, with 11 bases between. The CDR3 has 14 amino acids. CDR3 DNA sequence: TGTGCCAGCAGCCTATCCAGGGAGAACACTGAAGCTTTCTTT. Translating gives CASSLSRENTEAFF.

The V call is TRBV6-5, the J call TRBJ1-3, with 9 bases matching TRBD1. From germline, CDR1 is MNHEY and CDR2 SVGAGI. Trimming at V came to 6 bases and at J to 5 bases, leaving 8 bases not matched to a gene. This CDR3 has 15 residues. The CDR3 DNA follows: TGTGCCAGCAGACCCGGGACAGGGACTAGAAACACCATATATTTT. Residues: CASRPGTGTRNTIYF.